This TCR beta chain is from a study of blood T cell repertoires in COVID-19. Study details: From the United States, Italy and Spain came samples of acute and convalescent COVID-19. T cells, B-cell-depleted T cells, or PBMCs provided the cDNA or gDNA that served as material.

Per the authors' pipeline: From reference gene primer amplification, estimates of nucleated cell counts were derived. Using immunoSEQ multiplex PCR, the repertoire was profiled, and TCRdb retains in-frame clones only, with some absent. V and J calls and clone size come straight from that table; D and trimming were deduced from the DNA. The sample holds over 150,000 clones, over 70% seen once. This TCR was recovered from a man aged 65 to 85 with acute or convalescent COVID-19. Sequencing used peripheral blood.

In nucleotides, the CDR3 is TGTGCCAGCAGTTTAATCCCGACAGGGGTGAACACTGAAGCTTTCTTT. Encoded protein: CASSLIPTGVNTEAFF. The rearrangement uses TRBV11-2 and TRBJ1-1; 8 bases are a match to TRBD1. From germline, CDR1 is SGHAT and CDR2 FQNNGV. This CDR3 comprises 16 residues. The V gene end was trimmed by 6 bases and the J gene end by 0 bases; junction bases not matched to a gene: 9. The entire variable domain, with the rest obtained from reference TRBV11-2 and TRBJ1-1, is as follows: EAGVAQSPRYKIIEKRQSVAFWCNPISGHATLYWYQQILGQGPKLLIQFQNNGVVDDSQLPKDRFSAERLKGVDSTLKIQPAKLEDSAVYLCASSLIPTGVNTEAFFGQGTRLTVV.